These T cell receptor beta chains were read from a single sample in a study of blood T cells in healthy people across ages. TCRdb reprocessed the 5' RACE reads with MiXCR, giving one entry per CDR3 protein. The table has about 2 million distinct CDR3 sequences, around half seen once. The sample was blood. These receptors were taken from a woman aged 40 to 49 in good health. Both conserved end residues are part of each CDR3. Fields, in order: J gene, clone size, V gene, D gene, CDR3 DNA, CDR3 protein. The D gene is left open where the match is weak. The size of a clone is reported for some rows only, either as once, few or many, or as a class for expanded clones.

J: TRBJ2-5
size: NA
V: TRBV12-3/TRBV12-4
D: NA
DNA: TGTGCCAGCAGTTTTGGGGACCGGACGGCACAAGAGACCCAGTACTTC
CDR3: CASSFGDRTAQETQYF

J: TRBJ2-5
size: NA
V: TRBV3-1
D: TRBD1
DNA: TGTGCCAGCAGCCAAGATTCTTTGGACAGGCTGATCCAAGAGACCCAGTACTTC
CDR3: CASSQDSLDRLIQETQYF

J: TRBJ1-6
size: once
V: TRBV7-6
D: NA
DNA: TGTGCCAGCAGCTTACGCGGAGGTTCACCCCTCCACTTT
CDR3: CASSLRGGSPLHF

J: TRBJ2-7
size: few
V: TRBV20-1
D: TRBD1
DNA: TGCAGTGCTAGGGAGGAGCAGGGGGACTCCTACGAGCAGTACTTC
CDR3: CSAREEQGDSYEQYF

J: TRBJ2-1
size: NA
V: TRBV5-1
D: NA
DNA: TGCGCCAGCCGGGACCAACCCAATGAGCAGTTCTTC
CDR3: CASRDQPNEQFF

J: TRBJ2-5
size: NA
V: TRBV21-1
D: NA
DNA: TGTGCCAGCAGCAATCACGGTTGCGCGCAGTACTTC
CDR3: CASSNHGCAQYF

J: TRBJ2-3
size: few
V: TRBV20-1
D: NA
DNA: TGCAGTGCTAGAGACGGTCTTAGCACAAGCACAGATACGCAGTATTTT
CDR3: CSARDGLSTSTDTQYF

J: TRBJ2-3
size: NA
V: TRBV6-5
D: TRBD1
DNA: TGTGCCAGCAGTTACGGGACAGGGGGGAGAGATACGCAGTATTTT
CDR3: CASSYGTGGRDTQYF

J: TRBJ2-3
size: NA
V: TRBV6-6
D: NA
DNA: TGTGCCAGCACCCTAAACGGAGATCACACAGATACGCAGTATTTT
CDR3: CASTLNGDHTDTQYF

J: TRBJ2-4
size: NA
V: TRBV20-1
D: TRBD1
DNA: TGCAGTGCTAGCCTGACAGGGGTGAAAGCCAAAAACATTCAGTACTTC
CDR3: CSASLTGVKAKNIQYF

J: TRBJ1-3
size: once
V: TRBV7-2
D: NA
DNA: TGTGCCAGCAGCTTTGGGCCGCTATCCTCTGGAAACACCATATATTTT
CDR3: CASSFGPLSSGNTIYF

J: TRBJ1-5
size: NA
V: TRBV7-6
D: TRBD1
DNA: TGTGCCAGCAGCTTGACGCACAGGGGGAGCAATCAGCCCCAGCATTTT
CDR3: CASSLTHRGSNQPQHF

J: TRBJ2-2
size: few
V: TRBV7-2
D: TRBD2
DNA: TGTGCCAGCAGCTTAGAGCGGGGGGGCATTTTCGGGGAGCTGTTTTTT
CDR3: CASSLERGGIFGELFF

J: TRBJ2-5
size: NA
V: TRBV18
D: NA
DNA: TGTGCCAGCTCACCGCCGGAGTTTGGGTCCGAGACCCAGTACTTC
CDR3: CASSPPEFGSETQYF

J: TRBJ2-5
size: few
V: TRBV20-1
D: NA
DNA: TGCAGTGCGAATTCACTAAAGTTTGAGGGGCAAGAGACCCAGTACTTC
CDR3: CSANSLKFEGQETQYF

J: TRBJ2-4
size: NA
V: TRBV4-3
D: NA
DNA: TGCGCCAGCAGCCAAGATGGGGGAGAGGGAAACATTCAGTACTTC
CDR3: CASSQDGGEGNIQYF

J: TRBJ2-1
size: few
V: TRBV5-1
D: TRBD2
DNA: TGCGCCAGCAGCTCGGGACTAGAACCAAGAAATGAGCAGTTCTTC
CDR3: CASSSGLEPRNEQFF

J: TRBJ2-3
size: few
V: TRBV27
D: TRBD1
DNA: TGTGCCAGCACCACCCCGGGACAGGGGGTAGATACGCAGTATTTT
CDR3: CASTTPGQGVDTQYF

J: TRBJ2-1
size: NA
V: TRBV12-3/TRBV12-4
D: NA
DNA: TGTGCCAGCATAGCTTCCAGCTACAATGAGCAGTTCTTC
CDR3: CASIASSYNEQFF

J: TRBJ2-1
size: NA
V: TRBV28
D: NA
DNA: TGTGCCAGCAGTTCGTCGGGCCTTAAGAGGGATGAGCAGTTCTTC
CDR3: CASSSSGLKRDEQFF

J: TRBJ2-3
size: once
V: TRBV20-1
D: NA
DNA: TGCAGTGCTAGAGTGGTCAGGACGCAGTATTTT
CDR3: CSARVVRTQYF

J: TRBJ2-5
size: NA
V: TRBV7-7
D: NA
DNA: TGTGCTAGCAGCTCAGGATGGGGGGTTCAAGAGACCCAGTACTTC
CDR3: CASSSGWGVQETQYF

J: TRBJ2-1
size: few
V: TRBV5-1
D: TRBD2
DNA: TGCGCCAGCAGCTTGGTGGTCAGCGGGGGCATTTACAATGAGCAGTTCTTC
CDR3: CASSLVVSGGIYNEQFF

J: TRBJ2-1
size: NA
V: TRBV6-2/TRBV6-3
D: NA
DNA: TGTGCCAGCATTAAGGACGGCAACTCCTACAATGAGCAGTTCTTC
CDR3: CASIKDGNSYNEQFF

J: TRBJ2-3
size: few
V: TRBV5-6
D: NA
DNA: TGTGCCAGCACAGAGGGGCTAGGCACAGATACGCAGTATTTT
CDR3: CASTEGLGTDTQYF

J: TRBJ2-1
size: NA
V: TRBV27
D: NA
DNA: TGTGCCAGCAACCCCCTCGGGTCTATGGACAATGAGCAGTTCTTC
CDR3: CASNPLGSMDNEQFF

J: TRBJ2-5
size: NA
V: TRBV6-5
D: NA
DNA: TGTGCCAGCAGTTACTCGACGGCCTCGAATGCGGACAGAAGGAGGGAGACCCAGTACTTC
CDR3: CASSYSTASNADRRRETQYF

J: TRBJ2-6
size: NA
V: TRBV27
D: NA
DNA: TGTGCCAGCAGACCGAACCAGGGCCTGGCCAACGTCCTGACTTTC
CDR3: CASRPNQGLANVLTF

J: TRBJ2-5
size: NA
V: TRBV7-8
D: NA
DNA: TGTGCCAGCCGAGTACACGAGACCCAGTACTTC
CDR3: CASRVHETQYF

J: TRBJ2-1
size: NA
V: TRBV11-2
D: TRBD1
DNA: TGTGCCAGCAGCCTCCTGCAGGGGGTTAATGAGCAGTTCTTC
CDR3: CASSLLQGVNEQFF

J: TRBJ2-1
size: NA
V: TRBV14
D: TRBD1
DNA: TGTGCCAGCAGCCAAGACTCCCCTCTTCGGGACAGGGGGCTCAATGAGCAGTTCTTC
CDR3: CASSQDSPLRDRGLNEQFF

J: TRBJ2-7
size: NA
V: TRBV7-9
D: NA
DNA: TGTGCCAGCAGCTTAGTAGGGACGCCATGGGGCTTCCACGAGCAGTACTTC
CDR3: CASSLVGTPWGFHEQYF

J: TRBJ1-6
size: few
V: TRBV14
D: NA
DNA: TGTGCCAGCAGCCTCGGCAGCTTCGGTTCACCCCTCCACTTT
CDR3: CASSLGSFGSPLHF

J: TRBJ2-5
size: NA
V: TRBV12-3/TRBV12-4
D: TRBD1
DNA: TGTGCCAGCAGCAGAAGGGGGCTCGTCTCGGAGACCCAGTACTTC
CDR3: CASSRRGLVSETQYF

J: TRBJ2-3
size: NA
V: TRBV9
D: NA
DNA: TGTGCCAGCAGCGTTACCGACAGTAGCACAGATACGCAGTATTTT
CDR3: CASSVTDSSTDTQYF

J: TRBJ1-6
size: NA
V: TRBV12-3/TRBV12-4
D: TRBD1
DNA: TGTGCCAGCAGTTTCGGGGGACAGGGGGCTTTAATTTCACCCCTCCACTTT
CDR3: CASSFGGQGALISPLHF

J: TRBJ2-5
size: NA
V: TRBV21-1
D: NA
DNA: TGTGCCAGCAGCACTGACAGGAAGACCCAGTACTTC
CDR3: CASSTDRKTQYF

J: TRBJ2-5
size: NA
V: TRBV20-1
D: TRBD1
DNA: TGCAGTGCCCCAAGGACAGGGGGCGGAGAGACCCAGTACTTC
CDR3: CSAPRTGGGETQYF

J: TRBJ2-3
size: few
V: TRBV11-2
D: NA
DNA: TGTGCCAGCAGTTTTAGCCCCACAGATACGCAGTATTTT
CDR3: CASSFSPTDTQYF

J: TRBJ2-5
size: NA
V: TRBV11-1
D: NA
DNA: TGTGCCAGCAGCCCGAATCTGGCAGGGGCGACCTACGAACAGTACTTC
CDR3: CASSPNLAGATYEQYF

J: TRBJ2-1
size: NA
V: TRBV27
D: TRBD2
DNA: TGTGCCAGCAGTTTAACGGGACTAGCGGGGGGACCCTACGAGCAGTTCTTC
CDR3: CASSLTGLAGGPYEQFF

J: TRBJ2-2
size: once
V: TRBV29-1
D: NA
DNA: TGCAGCGTTGAGAACACGGCGAACACCGGGGAGCTGTTTTTT
CDR3: CSVENTANTGELFF

J: TRBJ1-1
size: NA
V: TRBV4-2
D: TRBD1
DNA: TGTGCCAGCAGCCAGATCGGACAGGTTCGACTCACTGAAGCTTTCTTT
CDR3: CASSQIGQVRLTEAFF

J: TRBJ2-3
size: few
V: TRBV27
D: NA
DNA: TGTGCCAGCAGCCCCTCAGGGGCCAGGCGTACGCAGTATTTT
CDR3: CASSPSGARRTQYF

J: TRBJ2-1
size: many
V: TRBV7-3
D: NA
DNA: TGTGCCAGCAGCGTAGGGGACGGCAATGAGCAGTTCTTC
CDR3: CASSVGDGNEQFF